Listed below are T cell receptor beta chains from one sample, sequenced in a study of CD8+CD57+ T cells in acquired aplastic anemia. MiXCR was run by TCRdb on the reads, yielding one entry per CDR3 protein. The sample shows some 70,000 distinct CDR3 sequences, roughly half of them seen only once. The specimen sequenced was sorted CD4+, CD8+, or CD8+CD57+ T cells (not recorded which) from PBMCs. The source is a human donor in good health, serving as a control. The CDR3 runs from the conserved cysteine through the conserved F or W. The D gene is left open where the match is weak. Clone size is shown for a subset of rows, as once, few, many or a class of expanded clone.

d_call j_call clone_size v_call cdr3_length cdr3_nt cdr3_aa
. TRBJ1-1 many TRBV9 15 TGTGCCAGCAGCGACCTCCTCCCGGGGAACACTGAAGCTTTCTTT CASSDLLPGNTEAFF
TRBD1 TRBJ1-2 . TRBV25-1 16 TGTGCCAGCAGTGAATCCCGCATGTTCACAGGGGACGGCTACACCTTC CASSESRMFTGDGYTF
. TRBJ2-7 . TRBV15 16 TGTGCCACCAGGAACATCGGAGGACAGCAGTCCTACGAGCAGTACTTC CATRNIGGQQSYEQYF
. TRBJ1-3 . TRBV2 15 TGTGCCAGCAGTATCGTCAGGGGAGCTGGAAACACCATATATTTT CASSIVRGAGNTIYF
. TRBJ1-4 . TRBV10-3 11 TGTGCCATCAGTGGGGGCGAAAAACTGTTTTTT CAISGGEKLFF
TRBD1 TRBJ2-7 . TRBV15 16 TGTGCCACCAGCATCGGGACAGGCCCTTTAACCTACGAGCAGTACTTC CATSIGTGPLTYEQYF
TRBD1 TRBJ1-6 many TRBV30 13 TGTGCCTGGAAGGGGACAGGGGTTTCACCCCTCCACTTT CAWKGTGVSPLHF
TRBD1 TRBJ1-2 many TRBV20-1 14 TGCAGTGCTCCCGGGACAGGGGAACACTATGGCTACACCTTC CSAPGTGEHYGYTF
. TRBJ2-1 many TRBV24-1 13 TGTGCCACCAGTGATTTTCCTTACAATGAGCAGTTCTTC CATSDFPYNEQFF
TRBD1 TRBJ1-6 many TRBV5-4 15 TGTGCCAGCAGCACCGGGACAGGGGATTATTCACCCCTCCACTTT CASSTGTGDYSPLHF
TRBD1 TRBJ1-2 once TRBV2 13 TGTGCCAGCAGTCCAGGGGGGCCTGTCCGCTACACCTTC CASSPGGPVRYTF
. TRBJ1-2 . TRBV6-5 14 TGTGCCAGCAGTTACTCGGACACCGCCTATGGCTACACCTTC CASSYSDTAYGYTF
. TRBJ2-7 once TRBV19 13 TGTGCCAGTAGTTTGGTTTTACGAACAGAGCAGTACTTC CASSLVLRTEQYF
TRBD1 TRBJ1-1 . TRBV2 16 TGTGCCAGCACCTTAAATCGAGAGGGGGCGCAGACTGAAGCTTTCTTT CASTLNREGAQTEAFF
TRBD2 TRBJ2-2 many TRBV5-4 15 TGTGCCAGCAGCTTCATTGGGGAGGGCACCGGGGAGCTGTTTTTT CASSFIGEGTGELFF
. TRBJ2-1 many TRBV12-3/TRBV12-4 12 TGTGCCAGCAAAACAGGGTTAGCTGAGCAGTTCTTC CASKTGLAEQFF
. TRBJ1-2 once TRBV29-1 13 TGCAGCGTTGATTTGACGGACATCTATGGCTACACCTTC CSVDLTDIYGYTF
TRBD2 TRBJ2-1 . TRBV20-1 15 TGCAGCGCTCCTAGGACTAGCGGGGCATACAATGAGCAGTTCTTC CSAPRTSGAYNEQFF
. TRBJ2-5 . TRBV29-1 12 TGCAGCGTTGAGCTCGGAAGGGGGACCCAGTACTTC CSVELGRGTQYF
. TRBJ2-3 . TRBV29-1 12 TGCAGCGTTGTGGCAGGGCGGAGTGCGCAGTATTTT CSVVAGRSAQYF
. TRBJ2-7 many TRBV7-9 16 TGTGCCAGCAGCTTAGGGACTATGGGGCGGGGCTGGGAGCAGTACTTC CASSLGTMGRGWEQYF
. TRBJ1-1 . TRBV19 16 TGTGCCAGTAGTAAGGTACAGGGAGTAGGGTACACTGAAGCTTTCTTT CASSKVQGVGYTEAFF
. TRBJ2-5 many TRBV6-4 16 TGTGCCAGCAGTGATCTGCTATGGACGGTGGGAGAGACCCAGTACTTC CASSDLLWTVGETQYF
TRBD1 TRBJ1-1 . TRBV15 14 TGTGCCACCCGGACAGGGGGATCGAGCACTGAAGCTTTCTTT CATRTGGSSTEAFF
TRBD2 TRBJ2-3 once TRBV25-1 16 TGTGCCAGCAGTGCCCTAGCGGGAGGGTTCACAGATACGCAGTATTTT CASSALAGGFTDTQYF
. TRBJ1-5 many TRBV27 14 TGTGCCAGCAGTCCAGAACAGGGTGGTCAGCCCCAGCATTTT CASSPEQGGQPQHF
TRBD1 TRBJ2-7 . TRBV2 14 TGTGCCAGCAGCCGCGGACAGGGTACCTACGAGCAGTACTTC CASSRGQGTYEQYF
. TRBJ2-5 . TRBV15 15 TGTGCCACCAGCAGAGCAGGGGAGTACCAAGAGACCCAGTACTTC CATSRAGEYQETQYF
. TRBJ2-5 once TRBV10-3 13 TGTGCCAGCAGTCGGAGGGGGGGTGAGACCCAGTACTTC CASSRRGGETQYF
. TRBJ1-1 many TRBV5-1 16 TGCGCCAGCAGCTTGTGGGAGGGGAGGATGAACACTGAAGCTTTCTTT CASSLWEGRMNTEAFF
. TRBJ2-7 once TRBV6-2/TRBV6-3 14 TGTGCCAGCAGTTACGGCTTTAGCTCCTACGAGCAGTACTTC CASSYGFSSYEQYF
. TRBJ2-1 few TRBV28 17 TGTGCCAGCAGTTTGAGCAGGGGCGGTGGCTCCTACAATGAGCAGTTCTTC CASSLSRGGGSYNEQFF
. TRBJ2-2 many TRBV2 16 TGTGCCAGCAGTGAAGAGTCGACAGCGAACACCGGGGAGCTGTTTTTT CASSEESTANTGELFF
. TRBJ2-4 many TRBV7-9 15 TGTGCCAGCAGCATAGACATCCCAGCCAAAAACATTCAGTACTTC CASSIDIPAKNIQYF
. TRBJ1-1 many TRBV7-9 13 TGTGCCAGCGGTTACCTAATGAACACTGAAGCTTTCTTT CASGYLMNTEAFF
TRBD2 TRBJ2-1 . TRBV2 16 TGTGCCAGCAGTGTGACGGCTAGCGGGAGGGCCAATGAGCAGTTCTTC CASSVTASGRANEQFF
. TRBJ1-3 . TRBV11-1 18 TGTGCCAGCAGCCCCCCCGGGCCTAACTTACTTTCTGGAAACACCATATATTTT CASSPPGPNLLSGNTIYF
. TRBJ1-4 medium-sized TRBV15 16 TGTGCCACCAGCAGAGATGTAGGGGTTGTTGGTGAAAAACTGTTTTTT CATSRDVGVVGEKLFF
. TRBJ2-1 . TRBV29-1 11 TGCAGCGTTGAAACCGAAAATGAGCAGTTCTTC CSVETENEQFF
. TRBJ1-1 many TRBV2 14 TGTGCCAGCAGTGATGTTGGAATGAACACTGAAGCTTTCTTT CASSDVGMNTEAFF
. TRBJ2-7 . TRBV29-1 14 TGCAGCGTCGAAACCGGCGGGGCTTACTACGAGCAGTACTTC CSVETGGAYYEQYF
. TRBJ1-5 many TRBV7-9 14 TGTGCCAGCAGCCGCAGTTATAGCAATCAGCCCCAGCATTTT CASSRSYSNQPQHF
TRBD1 TRBJ1-2 many TRBV7-8 14 TGTGCCAGCTGGGACAGGGGCCCCGGGTCGGGCTACACCTTC CASWDRGPGSGYTF
. TRBJ2-1 many TRBV6-1 12 TGTGCCAGCAGGGAAGTGGGGGATGAGCAGTTCTTC CASREVGDEQFF
TRBD2 TRBJ2-1 many TRBV4-1 13 TGCGCCAGCAGCCCTAGCGGAGTGAATGAGCAGTTCTTC CASSPSGVNEQFF
. TRBJ2-1 . TRBV19 15 TGTGCCAGTAATCCGGGACCTGGGCCCTACAATGAGCAGTTCTTC CASNPGPGPYNEQFF
TRBD2 TRBJ2-1 many TRBV7-2 15 TGTGCCAGCAGCCTCGAAGCGGGGGGGTATAATGAGCAGTTCTTC CASSLEAGGYNEQFF
. TRBJ2-7 many TRBV14 18 TGTGCCAGCAGCCAAGATTCATTCGGGACATTAGTAACCTACGAGCAGTACTTC CASSQDSFGTLVTYEQYF
. TRBJ1-1 . TRBV14 13 TGTGCCAGCAGCCAAGAGATGAGGGCGGAAGCTTTCTTT CASSQEMRAEAFF
. TRBJ2-7 . TRBV7-8 15 TGTGCCTGCAGCGTTGGTTGGGCCAGCTCCTACGAGCAGTACTTC CACSVGWASSYEQYF
. TRBJ1-6 . TRBV14 17 TGTGCCAGCAGCCAAGGTCTCGGGAGCTCCTATAATTCACCCCTCCACTTT CASSQGLGSSYNSPLHF
. TRBJ2-1 . TRBV7-9 13 TGTGCCAGCAGCCCCATATCCTACAATGAGCAGTTCTTC CASSPISYNEQFF
TRBD1 TRBJ1-1 . TRBV29-1 13 TGCAGCGGACAGGGGGCTAGGGACACTGAAGCTTTCTTT CSGQGARDTEAFF
TRBD1 TRBJ1-4 . TRBV7-6 14 TGTGCCAGCAGCCGGGACAGGGATTACGAAAAACTGTTTTTT CASSRDRDYEKLFF